Presented here are 15 T cell receptor beta chains from one specimen sequenced in a study of naive and memory T cell subsets. An equimolar mix of two oligonucleotides served as the beta constant-region primer for TRBC1 and TRBC2. TCRdb fed the UMI-ligation and nested PCR reads into MiXCR, producing one record per CDR3 protein. The repertoire has roughly 31,000 distinct CDR3 sequences, around 10% of them found once; the top ten carry roughly 18%. The material sequenced was effector memory CD4+ T cells from blood. Subset defined: effector memory, CD45RA- CD27-. The receptors come from a human donor in good health.

This clonotype was seen at least ten times. The V gene is TRBV14, the J gene TRBJ2-3; 7 bases fit TRBD2. V lost 3 bases to trimming and J lost 6 bases; unmatched junction nucleotides: 15. CDR3 length: 17 amino acids. Germline V gives CDR1 SGHDN, CDR2 FVKESK. The CDR3 DNA is TGTGCCAGCAGCCATAAAAAATCAGCGGGGCTGTGGGATACGCAGTATTTT. Translating gives CASSHKKSAGLWDTQYF. Filled out from reference TRBV14 and TRBJ2-3, the complete variable domain reads EAGVTQFPSHSVIEKGQTVTLRCDPISGHDNLYWYRRVMGKEIKFLLHFVKESKQDESGMPNNRFLAERTGGTYSTLKVQPAELEDSGVYFCASSHKKSAGLWDTQYFGPGTRLTVL.

This clonotype was recorded once. This chain links TRBV11-3 with TRBJ2-2; D remains unclear. This CDR3 has 12 amino acids. In germline, CDR1 is SGHNT, CDR2 YENEEA. Trimming cost V 1 base and J 5 bases, with 2 bases left between them. The CDR3 loop is CASSLGTGELFF. CDR3 nucleotides: TGTGCCAGCAGCTTAGGTACCGGGGAGCTGTTTTTT.

This clonotype was seen a few times. The chain employs TRBV29-1 and TRBJ2-3; the match to TRBD1 covers 7 bases. Per germline, CDR1 SQVTM and CDR2 ANQGSEA. The CDR3 is 12 amino acids. The CDR3 region has the DNA TGCAGTTTGCGACAGGGCGGAGATACGCAGTATTTT. This gives the protein CSLRQGGDTQYF.

This clonotype was seen a handful of times. The chain uses TRBV19 and TRBJ1-5; D remains unclear. CDR1 LNHDA and CDR2 SQIVND come from the germline V gene (reference sequence). Trimming removed 4 bases from V and 5 bases from J, with 15 bases in between. The CDR3 consists of 15 residues. CDR3 sequence: CASSSTPSNDQPQHF. The DNA for the CDR3 is TGTGCCAGTAGTAGTACCCCCAGCAATGATCAGCCCCAGCATTTT.

The chain combines TRBV7-7 with TRBJ2-5; D ambiguous. V lost 6 bases and J 2 bases, leaving 16 bases between the germline ends. CDR3 length: 15 amino acids. The V gene's germline CDR1 is SSHAT and CDR2 FNYEAQ (reference sequence). The CDR3 is CASRPVAGPQETQYF. The CDR3 nucleotides read TGTGCCAGCAGGCCTGTCGCCGGGCCTCAAGAGACCCAGTACTTC. The full variable domain, its missing parts supplied by reference TRBV7-7 and TRBJ2-5, is GAGVSQSPRYKVTKRGQDVTLRCDPISSHATLYWYQQALGQGPEFLTYFNYEAQPDKSGLPSDRFSAERPEGSISTLTIQRTEQRDSAMYRCASRPVAGPQETQYFGPGTRLLVL.

This chain joins TRBV7-2 and TRBJ1-6; no firm D call. The CDR3 covers 12 residues. CDR1 is SGHTA, CDR2 FQGNSA, per germline. The V gene lost 5 bases and the J gene lost 7 bases, with 6 bases spanning the gap. CDR3 protein: CASSQRNSPLHF. CDR3 in DNA: TGTGCCAGCAGCCAACGGAATTCACCCCTCCACTTT.

V gene TRBV28 combines with J gene TRBJ2-1; 7 nucleotides agree with TRBD2. The germline V gene encodes CDR1 MDHEN and CDR2 SYDVKM. Trimming at V came to 5 bases and at J to 8 bases, leaving 18 bases not matched to a gene. This CDR3 spans 17 amino acids. The CDR3 loop reads CASSESWRREITYEQFF. CDR3 coding DNA: TGTGCCAGCAGTGAGAGTTGGAGGCGGGAGATTACGTATGAGCAGTTCTTC.

The sample holds many counts of this clonotype. The chain is built from TRBV3-1 and TRBJ2-3, with no clear D. Germline V gene lookup returns CDR1 LGHDT and CDR2 YNNKEL (reference sequence). This CDR3 comprises 13 residues. The ends were cut back, 1 base at V and 10 bases at J, with 12 bases in the middle. CDR3 sequence (DNA): TGTGCCAGCAGCCAAGGGTCGGCTGGGCCGCAGTATTTT. Protein product: CASSQGSAGPQYF.

This clonotype was counted only a few times. The chain is built from TRBV20-1 and TRBJ2-7, with 16 bases identical to TRBD2. Germline trimming cut 4 bases from V and 4 bases from J; bases unmatched to any gene: 7. In germline, CDR1 is DFQATT, CDR2 SNEGSKA (reference sequence). The CDR3 runs to 16 residues. The CDR3 loop reads CSATGTSGRESYEQYF. The DNA of the CDR3 is TGCAGTGCTACCGGGACTAGCGGGAGGGAATCTTACGAGCAGTACTTC.

This clonotype was picked up many times. The chain recombines TRBV12-3 or TRBV12-4 with TRBJ2-2; 9 nucleotides line up with TRBD2. This CDR3 comprises 14 residues. J was trimmed by 7 bases and V by 6 bases; bases with no gene match: 6. This CDR3 reads CASSYSGSNGELFF. The CDR3 DNA is TGTGCCAGCAGCTATAGCGGGAGTAACGGGGAGCTGTTTTTT.

This clonotype was seen repeatedly, ten times or more. The chain is built from TRBV7-9 and TRBJ2-3; 9 nucleotides line up with TRBD1. V lost 11 bases and J lost 10; bases outside the gene matches: 10. Germline loops: CDR1 SEHNR, CDR2 FQNEAQ (reference sequence). This CDR3 has 12 residues. The CDR3 loop is CASAAGQGSQYF. The DNA of the CDR3 is TGTGCCTCCGCCGCGGGACAGGGCTCGCAGTATTTT.

The genes are TRBV20-1 and TRBJ2-3; 10 bases match TRBD2. V shed 2 bases and J 3 bases; nucleotides not matched to a gene: 5. CDR1 and CDR2 from the germline V gene are DFQATT and SNEGSKA (reference sequence). The CDR3 sequence is 15 residues long. The CDR3 reads CSARRSGRRTDTQYF. CDR3 in DNA: TGCAGTGCTAGACGTAGCGGGAGGAGGACAGATACGCAGTATTTT.

This clonotype was seen only a few times. The rearrangement uses TRBV6-6 and TRBJ1-1; weak D call: TRBD1 (6 bases). Per germline, CDR1 MNHNY and CDR2 SVGAGI (reference sequence). Trimming took off 0 bases at V and 4 bases at J, with 15 bases between the two ends. The CDR3 extends over 16 amino acids. The CDR3 sequence is CASSYSNVQGTTEAFF. The CDR3 nucleotides read TGTGCCAGCAGTTACTCGAACGTTCAGGGGACCACTGAAGCTTTCTTT.

This clonotype was picked up a small number of times. The chain is built from TRBV20-1 and TRBJ1-3, with no clear D. Trimming shortened V by 2 bases and J by 1 base, and 12 bases separated the two germline ends. This CDR3 has 15 residues. CDR1 is DFQATT and CDR2 is SNEGSKA in the germline V gene (reference sequence). CDR3 coding DNA: TGCAGTGCTAGACCCCAGGTGCTGTCTGGAAACACCATATATTTT. Its protein product is CSARPQVLSGNTIYF.

The CDR3 is CSASRDTNSPLHF. CDR3 nucleotide sequence: TGCAGTGCTAGCCGCGACACTAATTCACCCCTCCACTTT. This chain connects TRBV20-1 to TRBJ1-6; no clear D gene. The CDR3 covers 13 residues. V lost 3 bases and J 6 bases, leaving 9 bases between the germline ends. Germline V lookup: CDR1 DFQATT, CDR2 SNEGSKA (reference sequence).